This T cell receptor (beta chain) derives from a study of shared clonotypes between healthy human individuals. Assay used: immunoSEQ multiplex PCR; TCRdb lists only in-frame clones, some missing. The sample lists over a million clones; around 95% were seen once. V lost 6 bases and J lost 6; bases outside the gene matches: 18. The CDR3 covers 17 residues. The germline V gene encodes CDR1 LNHNV and CDR2 YYDKDF (reference sequence). About this clone itself: Other DNA sequences within the sample encode an identical CDR3.

The J gene is TRBJ2-7, the V gene TRBV15; TRBD1 matches at 9 bases. This clonotype was sampled from a young man in good health. What was sequenced was naive CD4+ T cells sorted from blood. The subset here: CD45RA+ positively selected. The DNA of the CDR3 is TGTGCCACCAGTAGGGCCCTCGTTCCGGGACAGGGTTCCGAGCAGTACTTC. Its protein product is CATSRALVPGQGSEQYF.